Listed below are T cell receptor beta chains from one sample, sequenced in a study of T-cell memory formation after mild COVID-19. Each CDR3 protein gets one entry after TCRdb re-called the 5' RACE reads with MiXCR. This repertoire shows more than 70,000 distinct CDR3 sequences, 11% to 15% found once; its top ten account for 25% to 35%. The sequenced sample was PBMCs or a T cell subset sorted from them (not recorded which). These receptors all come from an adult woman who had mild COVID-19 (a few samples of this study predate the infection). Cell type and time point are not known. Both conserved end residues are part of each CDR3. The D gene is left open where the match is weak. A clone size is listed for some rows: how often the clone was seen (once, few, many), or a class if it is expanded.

TGTGCCAGCAGCAGAAACAATGAGCAGTTCTTC,CASSRNNEQFF,11,.,TRBJ2-1,TRBV7-9,.
TGCGCCAGCAGCTTGGGTGGGGCCGGCACTGAAGCTTTCTTT,CASSLGGAGTEAFF,14,.,TRBJ1-1,TRBV5-1,.
TGCGCCAGCAGCCAAGTATCTAACGGTCGGTTAGAGACCCAGTACTTC,CASSQVSNGRLETQYF,16,few,TRBJ2-5,TRBV4-1,.
TGTGCCAGCAGCCAATCTCTTTCCGCTAGCACAGATACGCAGTATTTT,CASSQSLSASTDTQYF,16,few,TRBJ2-3,TRBV9,.
TGTGCCGGGAGGGACCAGACTAGTGAAGCTTTCTTT,CAGRDQTSEAFF,12,few,TRBJ1-1,TRBV7-9,.
TGTGCCAGCAGCTCCGTACGTTACGAGCAGTACTTC,CASSSVRYEQYF,12,few,TRBJ2-7,TRBV11-2,.
TGTGCCAGCAGCTTGCATTCGACCGGTAACACTGAAGCTTTCTTT,CASSLHSTGNTEAFF,15,.,TRBJ1-1,TRBV5-6,.
TGTGCCAGCAGCTTGGACCAATACCAAGAGACCCAGTACTTC,CASSLDQYQETQYF,14,few,TRBJ2-5,TRBV5-5,.
TGTGCCAGCAGCTCTAGGTCGGGCCGAGGCGATACGCAGTATTTT,CASSSRSGRGDTQYF,15,.,TRBJ2-3,TRBV12-3/TRBV12-4,.
TGTGCCAGCAGCTTAGATAGGTGGGGTCAACAGGGGGCAATGGAGACCCAGTACTTC,CASSLDRWGQQGAMETQYF,19,.,TRBJ2-5,TRBV11-2,TRBD1
TGCAGCGTTGCGGGAGACACCGGGGAGCTGTTTTTT,CSVAGDTGELFF,12,few,TRBJ2-2,TRBV29-1,.
TGTGCCAGCTCACCAGGGGGCCGATACAATGAGCAGTTCTTC,CASSPGGRYNEQFF,14,few,TRBJ2-1,TRBV18,.
TGTGCTAGTGGTTTTGGGGGGGCCTCTTTTGAGCAGTACTTC,CASGFGGASFEQYF,14,.,TRBJ2-7,TRBV12-5,.
TGTGCCAGCAGCCCTGGACTAGCCTCCACAGATACGCAGTATTTT,CASSPGLASTDTQYF,15,.,TRBJ2-3,TRBV6-5,TRBD2
TGCGCCAGCAGCTTGGGTACGGGACAGGTGTACAATGAGCAGTTCTTC,CASSLGTGQVYNEQFF,16,few,TRBJ2-1,TRBV5-1,TRBD1
TGTGCCAGCAGCTTAGATCCACAGGGGGAGACCCAGTACTTC,CASSLDPQGETQYF,14,.,TRBJ2-5,TRBV7-9,TRBD1
TGCAGTGCTCCGACAGGTGTAAGCACAGATACGCAGTATTTT,CSAPTGVSTDTQYF,14,few,TRBJ2-3,TRBV20-1,.
TGTGCCAGCAGCCCACGGGTCGGGGGGCGCACAGATACGCAGTATTTT,CASSPRVGGRTDTQYF,16,.,TRBJ2-3,TRBV4-2,.
TGCAGTGCATCACCCCTCCACTTT,CSASPLHF,8,few,TRBJ1-6,TRBV20-1,.
TGTGCCAGCAGTATGGGACTAGCTCTAAATGAGCAGTTCTTC,CASSMGLALNEQFF,14,.,TRBJ2-1,TRBV7-9,TRBD2
TGTGCCACCAGCCCCCGGGACAGGGGCACAGATACGCAGTATTTT,CATSPRDRGTDTQYF,15,.,TRBJ2-3,TRBV15,TRBD1
TGCAGCGTCGTTGCCAGGGGAACCGTCCCTACCTACGAGCAGTACTTC,CSVVARGTVPTYEQYF,16,.,TRBJ2-7,TRBV29-1,.
TGCAGCGCCTGGGCCTCCTTGGCGGGGGGTAGCACAGATACGCAGTATTTT,CSAWASLAGGSTDTQYF,17,.,TRBJ2-3,TRBV29-1,TRBD2
TGTGCCAGCAGCCCCCCATCGGTAGTGGGGGAGAACACTGAAGCTTTCTTT,CASSPPSVVGENTEAFF,17,few,TRBJ1-1,TRBV6-5,.
TGTGCCAGCAGTGGGACTAGCGGGAGAGGTCTGGATGAGCAGTTCTTC,CASSGTSGRGLDEQFF,16,.,TRBJ2-1,TRBV7-8,TRBD2
TGTGCCAGCAGCCCGGGGATGGCGGGGGGTGAGCAGTTCTTC,CASSPGMAGGEQFF,14,.,TRBJ2-1,TRBV7-2,TRBD2
TGTGCCAGCGGGGCAGTCCCGGGCACAGATACGCAGTATTTT,CASGAVPGTDTQYF,14,.,TRBJ2-3,TRBV19,.
TGTGCCAGCAGCTTGGTAGCGGGGGCCTACGAGCAGTACTTC,CASSLVAGAYEQYF,14,few,TRBJ2-7,TRBV5-5,TRBD2
TGTGCCAGCAGCCCCGGGTCGAACAATGAGCAGTTCTTC,CASSPGSNNEQFF,13,.,TRBJ2-1,TRBV5-4,.
TGCGCCAGCAGCCAAGATACGGGCCCCGAGCCAGATACGCAGTATTTT,CASSQDTGPEPDTQYF,16,.,TRBJ2-3,TRBV4-3,.